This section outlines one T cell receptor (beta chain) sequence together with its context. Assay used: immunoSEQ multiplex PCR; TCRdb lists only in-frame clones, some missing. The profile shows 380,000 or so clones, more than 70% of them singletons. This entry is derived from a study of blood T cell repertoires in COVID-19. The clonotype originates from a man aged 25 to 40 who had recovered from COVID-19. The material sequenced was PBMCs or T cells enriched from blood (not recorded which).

The CDR3 nucleotides read TGTGCCAGCAGACGAGGAGGGTCTGGAAACACCATATATTTT. The encoded protein is CASRRGGSGNTIYF. The chain combines TRBV6-5 with TRBJ1-3, with no clear D. CDR1 and CDR2 from the germline V gene are MNHEY and SVGAGI. There are 14 residues in the CDR3. Trimming stripped 6 bases from V and 1 base from J, with 10 bases between.